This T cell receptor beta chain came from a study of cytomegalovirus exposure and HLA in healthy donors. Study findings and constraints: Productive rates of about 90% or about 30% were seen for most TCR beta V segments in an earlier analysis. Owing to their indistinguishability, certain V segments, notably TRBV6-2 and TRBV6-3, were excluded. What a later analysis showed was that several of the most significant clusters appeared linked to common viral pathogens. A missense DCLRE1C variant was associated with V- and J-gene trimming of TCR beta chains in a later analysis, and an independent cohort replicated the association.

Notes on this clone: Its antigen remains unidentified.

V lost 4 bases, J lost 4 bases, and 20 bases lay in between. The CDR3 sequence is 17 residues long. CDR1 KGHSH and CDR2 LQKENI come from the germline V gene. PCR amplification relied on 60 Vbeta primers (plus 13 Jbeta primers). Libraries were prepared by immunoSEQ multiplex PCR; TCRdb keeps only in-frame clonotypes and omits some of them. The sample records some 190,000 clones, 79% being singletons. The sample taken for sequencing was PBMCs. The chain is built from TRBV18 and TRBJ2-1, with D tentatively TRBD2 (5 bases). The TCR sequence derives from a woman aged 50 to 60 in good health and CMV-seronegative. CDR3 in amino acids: CASSLIASLGIYNEQFF. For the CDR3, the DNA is TGTGCCAGCTCACTTATAGCGTCCCTGGGTATATACAATGAGCAGTTCTTC.